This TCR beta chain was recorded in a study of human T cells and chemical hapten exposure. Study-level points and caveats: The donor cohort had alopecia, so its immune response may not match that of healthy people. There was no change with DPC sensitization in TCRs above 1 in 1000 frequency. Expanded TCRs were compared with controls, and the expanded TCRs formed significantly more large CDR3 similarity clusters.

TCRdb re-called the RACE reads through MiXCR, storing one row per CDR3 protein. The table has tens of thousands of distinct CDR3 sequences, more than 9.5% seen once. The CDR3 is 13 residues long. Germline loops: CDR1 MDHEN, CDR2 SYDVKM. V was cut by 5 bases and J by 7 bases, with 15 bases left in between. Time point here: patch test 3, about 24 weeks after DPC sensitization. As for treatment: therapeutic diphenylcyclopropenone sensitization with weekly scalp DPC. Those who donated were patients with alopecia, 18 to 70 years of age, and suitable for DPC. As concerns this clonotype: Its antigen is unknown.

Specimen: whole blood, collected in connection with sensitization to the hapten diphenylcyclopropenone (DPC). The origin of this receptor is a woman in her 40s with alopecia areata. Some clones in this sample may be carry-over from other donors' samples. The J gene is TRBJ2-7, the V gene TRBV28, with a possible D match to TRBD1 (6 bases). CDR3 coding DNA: TGTGCCAGCAGTCGACCTGGGGGCAGTGAGCAGTACTTC. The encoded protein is CASSRPGGSEQYF.